The clone carrying this T cell receptor beta chain occurred once. These data come from a study of blood T cell repertoires in COVID-19. TCRdb keeps only in-frame clones here, not all; method: immunoSEQ multiplex PCR. Here the sample spans 390,000 or so clones, around 90% being singletons. CDR3 length: 16 residues. CDR1 is SGDLS and CDR2 is YYNGEE in the germline V gene. The V end lost 4 bases, the J end lost 8 bases, and 22 bases lay between the germline ends. The chain uses TRBV9 and TRBJ2-1; D may be TRBD2 (5 bases). The TCR comes from a woman in her 30s with COVID-19, enrolled during active disease. The sequencing sample was made of peripheral blood. DNA for the CDR3: TGTGCCAGCAGCTTGAGATACCGGAGCGAGGGTCATGAGCAGTTCTTC. This translates into CASSLRYRSEGHEQFF. Variable domain in full (rest from reference TRBV9 and TRBJ2-1): DSGVTQTPKHLITATGQRVTLRCSPRSGDLSVYWYQQSLDQGLQFLIQYYNGEERAKGNILERFSAQQFPDLHSELNLSSLELGDSALYFCASSLRYRSEGHEQFFGPGTRLTVL.